Listed below are T cell receptor beta chains from one sample, sequenced in a study of cytomegalovirus exposure and HLA in healthy donors. The data were produced by immunoSEQ multiplex PCR, yet TCRdb's version contains in-frame clones alone and is incomplete. Counted here are roughly 150,000 clones, approximately 79% occurring once; the ten biggest clones make up 1.7%. The sequenced sample was PBMCs. The source is a woman in her 30s in good health and CMV-seronegative. Both conserved end residues are part of each CDR3. A D gene is named only where the DNA matches it firmly.

TRBJ1-3 | TRBV5-1 | . | CASRTQSSGNTIYF | TGCGCCAGCCGAACACAGAGCTCTGGAAACACCATATATTTT
TRBJ1-2 | TRBV29-1 | TRBD1 | CSVSGTGDGYTF | TGCAGCGTCTCCGGGACAGGAGATGGCTACACCTTC
TRBJ1-1 | TRBV7-9 | TRBD1 | CASSRDRANTEAFF | TGTGCCAGCAGCCGGGACAGGGCGAACACTGAAGCTTTCTTT
TRBJ1-1 | TRBV7-2 | . | CASSAGWQLSATEAFF | TGTGCCAGCAGCGCGGGTTGGCAGTTGTCGGCCACTGAAGCTTTCTTT
TRBJ1-5 | TRBV30 | . | CAWSVREGQPQHF | TGTGCCTGGAGTGTACGGGAGGGTCAGCCCCAGCATTTT
TRBJ1-6 | TRBV19 | TRBD1 | CASSFGQGYSPLHF | TGTGCCAGTAGTTTTGGACAGGGATATTCACCCCTCCACTTT
TRBJ1-4 | TRBV5-6 | . | CASSPQGRGEKLFF | TGTGCCAGCAGCCCGCAGGGGAGGGGTGAAAAACTGTTTTTT
TRBJ1-1 | TRBV6-5 | . | CASTRDSTAFF | TGTGCCAGCACCAGAGACAGTACGGCTTTCTTT
TRBJ1-6 | TRBV11-2 | TRBD1 | CASSSRRGDRWASPLHF | TGTGCCAGCAGCTCAAGAAGGGGGGACAGGTGGGCTTCACCCCTCCACTTT
TRBJ1-2 | TRBV6-5 | TRBD1 | CASSYSGQGRFYGYTF | TGTGCCAGCAGTTACTCGGGACAGGGGCGCTTCTATGGCTACACCTTC